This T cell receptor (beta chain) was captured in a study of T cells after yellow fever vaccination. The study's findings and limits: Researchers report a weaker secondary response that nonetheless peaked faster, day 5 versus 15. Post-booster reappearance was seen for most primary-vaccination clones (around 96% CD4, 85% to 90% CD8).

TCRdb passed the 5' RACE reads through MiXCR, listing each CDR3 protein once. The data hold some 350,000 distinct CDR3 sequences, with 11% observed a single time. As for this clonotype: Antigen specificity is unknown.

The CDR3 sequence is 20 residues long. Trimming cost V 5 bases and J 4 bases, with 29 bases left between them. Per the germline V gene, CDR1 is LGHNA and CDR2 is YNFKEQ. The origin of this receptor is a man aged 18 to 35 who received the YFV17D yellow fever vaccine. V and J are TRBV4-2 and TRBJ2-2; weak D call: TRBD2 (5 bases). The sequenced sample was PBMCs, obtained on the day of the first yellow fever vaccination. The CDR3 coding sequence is TGTGCCAGCAGCGTTCAGTACCGGGCCGCAAATTGGGAGAGCACCGGGGAGCTGTTTTTT. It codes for CASSVQYRAANWESTGELFF.